This TCR beta chain was found in a study of shared clonotypes between healthy human individuals (dated by TCRdb to 2020 to 2021). Regarding the research as a whole: Three men and two women, aged 18 to 49 years, made up the cohort. Different laboratories and diverse techniques were used to prepare libraries and sequence TCR repertoires, to increase sequencing depth and limit assay-specific biases. To estimate repertoire size and how much clonotypes are shared between individuals, the study performed deep sequencing of blood TCR repertoires from roughly five healthy adults. Between about 0.8 and 9 billion PBMCs per donor were obtained by leukapheresis. For each donor, three plates each were used for CD4 naive and CD4 memory, two plates were used for CD8 naive, and one plate was used for CD8 memory. Study-level results and caveats: Pairwise subsampling led to the expectation that sequencing depth would affect the degree of clonotype sharing among donors. Compared with non-shared clonotypes, the clonotypes found in all four sorted-subset donors had higher generation probabilities. Sampling was restricted to blood, and TCR repertoires in tissues likely differ from the TCR repertoires found in blood. Estimated clonotype richness was generally larger for naive than for memory subsets. Even with the large sequencing depth, rarefaction of the sorted-subset datasets indicated that sequencing was incomplete. Approximately 5% of naive CD4, 3.5% of naive CD8, approximately 2% of memory CD4, and 0.4% of memory CD8 clonotypes were shared across several donors. The genetic and exposure-history diversity represented was limited by the small number of donors.

TCR CDR3 regions were amplified from genomic DNA by multiplex PCR using the deep immunoSEQ assay. Extracted genomic DNA from each cell subset was spread evenly across all wells of several immunoSEQ 96-well plates, with each plate serving as a replicate. For sorted subsets, each replicate PCR was loaded with roughly 0.2 ug genomic DNA, equivalent to about 30,000 T cell genomes. Purified libraries were measured with a Qubit 3.0 fluorometer, size-checked on a Bioanalyzer 2100, and measured again with the KAPA Library Quantification kit. Each immunoSEQ 96-well plate was sequenced on its own single-read 150-cycle Illumina NextSeq 550 flow cell. Per the source publication's procedure: Because the immunoSEQ output included only junctional sequences and no quality scores, the filtering could not be the same as the filtering used for full-length reads. To assign V/J genes and CDR3, sequences were annotated using PyIR, a Python wrapper for IgBLAST v1.9, with IMGT germline references. Reads were filtered out if the reads had weak V/J assignments (E-value above 1e-6), no CDR3, stop codons, out-of-frame junctions, or ambiguous translated residues. A V3J clonotype was defined by an identical inferred V gene, J gene, and CDR3 amino acid sequence. To compute the percentage overlap between repertoires, the number of shared unique clonotypes was divided by the size of the smaller repertoire. Three approaches were used to assess repertoire richness: RTK rarefaction, the Chao1 estimator, and Recon v2.1 estimates of unobserved clonotypes. Generation probabilities for all TCRbeta clonotypes obtained by the gDNA method from a handful of donors were computed using OLGA. TCRdb limited this immuneACCESS table to in-frame rearrangements with V and J called. A share of clones is missing; checked studies link under half to unresolved V genes, and the rest is unexplained. D and trimming come from the DNA, and the V and J calls and clone size come from that table. The sample table holds about 2.4 million clones, of which roughly nine tenths were seen once. Of the sample, 0.13% to 0.15% is held by the ten largest clones.

To note about this clone: Its cognate antigen has yet to be identified. Base qualities are not recorded, but no much larger clone differs from it by a single base.

The donors were healthy, HIV-negative adults who had no recently reported acute infections or vaccinations. Only Caucasian adults living in Nashville, Tennessee, USA were represented among the donors. CD4+ T cells were enriched through magnetic negative selection, after which naive cells were positively selected on CD45RA and the remaining negative fraction served as the memory subset. Blood was obtained by leukapheresis, after which PBMCs were separated by Ficoll-Histopaque density gradient centrifugation and cryopreserved in liquid nitrogen vapor phase. Purity and quantity of every magnetically sorted T cell population were checked by analytical flow cytometry. Each sorted fraction had its genomic DNA isolated and then quantified by UV absorbance on a Nanodrop 2000c. The germline V gene (reference sequence) supplies CDR1 SGHNT and CDR2 YYREEE. From V the trimming removes 4 bases and from J it removes 6 bases, while the gene matches leave 6 bases of the junction unaccounted for. Including the terminal cysteine and phenylalanine, the CDR3 comprises 14 residues. Only the CDR3 part of the read is kept: 42 bases, read in frame from the first base.

Sequenced sample: naive CD4+ T cells sorted from blood. Explained via the paper, the cell subset or site label denotes: CD45RA+ positively selected. The sequence was obtained from a man aged 18-30 years in good health. Recombination connected TRBV5-4 to TRBJ1-4, with 7 junctional bases fitting TRBD1. The nucleotides are TGTGCCAGCAGCACACAGGGGCCTTATGAAAAACTGTTTTTT. The translation is CASSTQGPYEKLFF.